This is a list of T cell receptor beta chains from one sample in a study of T-cell memory formation after mild COVID-19. TCRdb used MiXCR to reprocess the 5' RACE reads, holding one entry per CDR3 protein. The data show roughly 610,000 distinct CDR3 sequences, roughly a sixth seen once. Sequenced input: PBMCs or a T cell subset sorted from them (not recorded which). These receptors were obtained from an adult woman who had mild COVID-19 (a few samples of this study predate the infection). Cell type and time point are not known. Both conserved end residues are part of each CDR3. A D gene is named only where the DNA matches it firmly. Clone size is given for some rows only: seen once, a few or many times, or a class if the clone is expanded.

CDR3aa: CASSPLPAGTEAFF
CDR3nt: TGTGCCAGCTCACCACTTCCAGCGGGTACTGAAGCTTTCTTT
j_gene: TRBJ1-1
d_gene: NA
abundance: NA
v_gene: TRBV18

CDR3aa: CASSPRGASTDTQYF
CDR3nt: TGTGCCAGCAGCCCCCGCGGTGCGTCCACAGATACGCAGTATTTT
j_gene: TRBJ2-3
d_gene: NA
abundance: many
v_gene: TRBV11-2

CDR3aa: CASRIPGNTQYF
CDR3nt: TGTGCCAGCAGAATCCCGGGTAATACGCAGTATTTT
j_gene: TRBJ2-3
d_gene: NA
abundance: NA
v_gene: TRBV27

CDR3aa: CASSWTGADTQYF
CDR3nt: TGTGCCAGCAGTTGGACAGGGGCCGATACGCAGTATTTT
j_gene: TRBJ2-3
d_gene: TRBD1
abundance: few
v_gene: TRBV6-5

CDR3aa: CASSQIRSGGTNYGYTF
CDR3nt: TGTGCCAGCAGCCAGATCCGGAGCGGAGGGACTAACTATGGCTACACCTTC
j_gene: TRBJ1-2
d_gene: NA
abundance: few
v_gene: TRBV7-6

CDR3aa: CAYPPRTGFNQPQHF
CDR3nt: TGTGCCTACCCTCCCCGGACAGGGTTCAATCAGCCCCAGCATTTT
j_gene: TRBJ1-5
d_gene: TRBD1
abundance: few
v_gene: TRBV30

CDR3aa: CASRDRRNTEAFF
CDR3nt: TGTGCCAGCAGAGACAGGAGGAACACTGAAGCTTTCTTT
j_gene: TRBJ1-1
d_gene: NA
abundance: NA
v_gene: TRBV27

CDR3aa: CASSALLTMTVNTGELFF
CDR3nt: TGTGCCAGCAGCGCCCTTCTTACGATGACTGTGAACACCGGGGAGCTGTTTTTT
j_gene: TRBJ2-2
d_gene: NA
abundance: NA
v_gene: TRBV9

CDR3aa: CASSPQDRGGWTEAFF
CDR3nt: TGTGCCAGCAGCCCTCAAGACAGGGGGGGGTGGACTGAAGCTTTCTTT
j_gene: TRBJ1-1
d_gene: TRBD1
abundance: few
v_gene: TRBV5-6

CDR3aa: CASSSQGIGGKGYTF
CDR3nt: TGTGCCAGCAGTTCTCAGGGTATCGGCGGGAAGGGCTACACCTTC
j_gene: TRBJ1-2
d_gene: NA
abundance: few
v_gene: TRBV12-3/TRBV12-4

CDR3aa: CASSPTPGVADTQYF
CDR3nt: TGTGCCAGCTCACCCACCCCGGGGGTTGCAGATACGCAGTATTTT
j_gene: TRBJ2-3
d_gene: NA
abundance: NA
v_gene: TRBV18

CDR3aa: CSVDRNGNEQFF
CDR3nt: TGCAGCGTTGACCGAAACGGCAATGAGCAGTTCTTC
j_gene: TRBJ2-1
d_gene: NA
abundance: few
v_gene: TRBV29-1

CDR3aa: CSARETPLANEQFF
CDR3nt: TGCAGTGCTAGAGAGACCCCCTTGGCCAATGAGCAGTTCTTC
j_gene: TRBJ2-1
d_gene: NA
abundance: NA
v_gene: TRBV20-1

CDR3aa: CASSSQGAGAEKLFF
CDR3nt: TGTGCCAGCAGTTCCCAGGGGGCTGGCGCGGAAAAACTGTTTTTT
j_gene: TRBJ1-4
d_gene: TRBD1
abundance: NA
v_gene: TRBV12-3/TRBV12-4

CDR3aa: CASSPPTGTVNYEQYF
CDR3nt: TGTGCCAGCTCACCACCAACCGGGACAGTCAACTACGAGCAGTACTTC
j_gene: TRBJ2-7
d_gene: TRBD1
abundance: NA
v_gene: TRBV18

CDR3aa: CASSYQEGRKYF
CDR3nt: TGTGCCAGCAGTTATCAGGAGGGGAGGAAGTACTTC
j_gene: TRBJ2-7
d_gene: NA
abundance: few
v_gene: TRBV6-5

CDR3aa: CASTPGRVSVVEQFF
CDR3nt: TGTGCCAGCACCCCCGGCCGGGTTTCGGTAGTTGAGCAGTTCTTC
j_gene: TRBJ2-1
d_gene: NA
abundance: few
v_gene: TRBV2

CDR3aa: CASIHGLAGVVHEQFF
CDR3nt: TGTGCCAGCATTCATGGACTAGCGGGAGTAGTCCATGAGCAGTTCTTC
j_gene: TRBJ2-1
d_gene: TRBD2
abundance: many
v_gene: TRBV6-1

CDR3aa: CASSSQQGNTEAFF
CDR3nt: TGCGCCAGCAGCTCCCAACAGGGGAACACTGAAGCTTTCTTT
j_gene: TRBJ1-1
d_gene: NA
abundance: NA
v_gene: TRBV5-1

CDR3aa: CASSSQGQGDGYTF
CDR3nt: TGTGCCAGCAGCTCGCAGGGACAGGGGGATGGCTACACCTTC
j_gene: TRBJ1-2
d_gene: TRBD1
abundance: NA
v_gene: TRBV7-9

CDR3aa: CATSKGDSYNEQFF
CDR3nt: TGTGCCACCAGCAAGGGAGATTCCTACAATGAGCAGTTCTTC
j_gene: TRBJ2-1
d_gene: NA
abundance: few
v_gene: TRBV15

CDR3aa: CASSEDRELLPQHF
CDR3nt: TGTGCCAGCAGTGAAGACCGGGAACTGCTGCCCCAGCATTTT
j_gene: TRBJ1-5
d_gene: NA
abundance: few
v_gene: TRBV2

CDR3aa: CASSYGSGTEAFF
CDR3nt: TGTGCCAGCAGTTACGGGTCAGGCACTGAAGCTTTCTTT
j_gene: TRBJ1-1
d_gene: NA
abundance: few
v_gene: TRBV6-6

CDR3aa: CASSPGQSEAFF
CDR3nt: TGTGCCAGCAGTCCGGGACAGTCTGAAGCTTTCTTT
j_gene: TRBJ1-1
d_gene: TRBD1
abundance: many
v_gene: TRBV27

CDR3aa: CASSIGTGYNEQFF
CDR3nt: TGTGCCAGTAGTATAGGGACAGGGTACAATGAGCAGTTCTTC
j_gene: TRBJ2-1
d_gene: TRBD1
abundance: few
v_gene: TRBV19

CDR3aa: CASKGIEDTIYF
CDR3nt: TGTGCCAGCAAAGGAATTGAGGACACCATATATTTT
j_gene: TRBJ1-3
d_gene: NA
abundance: NA
v_gene: TRBV9

CDR3aa: CSAPATRGNQPQHF
CDR3nt: TGCAGTGCCCCCGCGACCAGGGGCAATCAGCCCCAGCATTTT
j_gene: TRBJ1-5
d_gene: NA
abundance: few
v_gene: TRBV20-1

CDR3aa: CSARDSGTRYGYTF
CDR3nt: TGCAGTGCTAGAGATAGCGGGACAAGATACGGCTACACCTTC
j_gene: TRBJ1-2
d_gene: NA
abundance: many
v_gene: TRBV20-1

CDR3aa: CSVVAQGGEKLFF
CDR3nt: TGCAGCGTTGTTGCACAGGGAGGAGAAAAACTGTTTTTT
j_gene: TRBJ1-4
d_gene: NA
abundance: NA
v_gene: TRBV29-1

CDR3aa: CASTFDTGRNMNTEAFF
CDR3nt: TGCGCCAGCACCTTTGACACGGGACGGAACATGAACACTGAAGCTTTCTTT
j_gene: TRBJ1-1
d_gene: NA
abundance: few
v_gene: TRBV5-1

CDR3aa: CASSPRVVWGYGYTF
CDR3nt: TGTGCCAGCAGCCCCCGTGTGGTGTGGGGCTATGGCTACACCTTC
j_gene: TRBJ1-2
d_gene: NA
abundance: NA
v_gene: TRBV7-2

CDR3aa: CSVARDTTDTQYF
CDR3nt: TGCAGCGTAGCACGGGACACCACAGATACGCAGTATTTT
j_gene: TRBJ2-3
d_gene: NA
abundance: NA
v_gene: TRBV29-1

CDR3aa: CASSWGPGQDNSPLHF
CDR3nt: TGTGCCAGCAGTTGGGGACCGGGACAGGATAATTCACCCCTCCACTTT
j_gene: TRBJ1-6
d_gene: TRBD1
abundance: few
v_gene: TRBV6-6

CDR3aa: CASSLNAGPTEAFF
CDR3nt: TGTGCCAGCAGTTTAAACGCAGGGCCCACTGAAGCTTTCTTT
j_gene: TRBJ1-1
d_gene: NA
abundance: few
v_gene: TRBV12-3/TRBV12-4

CDR3aa: CASSDGSGGTDTQYF
CDR3nt: TGTGCCAGCAGTGATGGTAGCGGGGGCACAGATACGCAGTATTTT
j_gene: TRBJ2-3
d_gene: TRBD2
abundance: few
v_gene: TRBV6-4

CDR3aa: CSVERGGLALPQETQYF
CDR3nt: TGCAGCGTTGAACGGGGCGGATTAGCTCTCCCGCAAGAGACCCAGTACTTC
j_gene: TRBJ2-5
d_gene: NA
abundance: NA
v_gene: TRBV29-1

CDR3aa: CATTSQGTHEQYF
CDR3nt: TGTGCCACCACGTCACAGGGCACCCACGAGCAGTACTTC
j_gene: TRBJ2-7
d_gene: NA
abundance: few
v_gene: TRBV15

CDR3aa: CASSPTGQGARGYTF
CDR3nt: TGTGCCAGCAGCCCCACTGGACAGGGGGCGCGCGGCTACACCTTC
j_gene: TRBJ1-2
d_gene: TRBD1
abundance: NA
v_gene: TRBV3-1

CDR3aa: CAWSLQGFYGYTF
CDR3nt: TGTGCCTGGAGTCTACAGGGGTTTTATGGCTACACCTTC
j_gene: TRBJ1-2
d_gene: TRBD1
abundance: once
v_gene: TRBV30

CDR3aa: CASRLEGTGRGDTQYF
CDR3nt: TGCGCCAGCAGATTGGAGGGGACAGGGAGGGGAGATACGCAGTATTTT
j_gene: TRBJ2-3
d_gene: TRBD1
abundance: NA
v_gene: TRBV5-1

CDR3aa: CAISDVSGGSYEQYF
CDR3nt: TGTGCCATCAGTGATGTAAGCGGGGGCTCCTACGAGCAGTACTTC
j_gene: TRBJ2-7
d_gene: TRBD2
abundance: many
v_gene: TRBV10-3

CDR3aa: CASSQDPGLGTQYF
CDR3nt: TGCGCCAGCAGCCAAGATCCAGGGTTAGGGACCCAGTACTTC
j_gene: TRBJ2-5
d_gene: NA
abundance: many
v_gene: TRBV4-1

CDR3aa: CSVWRGTGELFF
CDR3nt: TGCAGCGTATGGCGGGGCACCGGGGAGCTGTTTTTT
j_gene: TRBJ2-2
d_gene: NA
abundance: NA
v_gene: TRBV29-1

CDR3aa: CSVEAGQGAYEQYF
CDR3nt: TGCAGCGTTGAAGCGGGACAGGGCGCCTACGAGCAGTACTTC
j_gene: TRBJ2-7
d_gene: TRBD1
abundance: many
v_gene: TRBV29-1

CDR3aa: CASSLSRQGWTDTQYF
CDR3nt: TGTGCCAGCAGCTTAAGTAGGCAGGGGTGGACAGATACGCAGTATTTT
j_gene: TRBJ2-3
d_gene: NA
abundance: once
v_gene: TRBV7-8

CDR3aa: CASSLRLRDRYTEAFF
CDR3nt: TGTGCCAGCAGCTTACGACTCCGGGACAGATACACTGAAGCTTTCTTT
j_gene: TRBJ1-1
d_gene: TRBD1
abundance: NA
v_gene: TRBV11-2

CDR3aa: CASSAGGPEAFF
CDR3nt: TGTGCCAGCAGCGCTGGGGGACCTGAAGCTTTCTTT
j_gene: TRBJ1-1
d_gene: NA
abundance: NA
v_gene: TRBV5-6

CDR3aa: CASSEEQVETQYF
CDR3nt: TGTGCCAGCAGCGAAGAGCAGGTAGAGACCCAGTACTTC
j_gene: TRBJ2-5
d_gene: NA
abundance: NA
v_gene: TRBV7-2

CDR3aa: CAWSVLGLAGGPLDEQFF
CDR3nt: TGTGCCTGGAGTGTACTGGGACTAGCGGGAGGACCCCTCGATGAGCAGTTCTTC
j_gene: TRBJ2-1
d_gene: TRBD2
abundance: NA
v_gene: TRBV30

CDR3aa: CASTPGLAPISYEQYF
CDR3nt: TGTGCCAGCACCCCGGGACTAGCGCCAATTTCCTACGAGCAGTACTTC
j_gene: TRBJ2-7
d_gene: TRBD2
abundance: few
v_gene: TRBV7-2

CDR3aa: CASSPRSGAGTEAFF
CDR3nt: TGTGCCAGCAGTCCGCGATCCGGGGCTGGCACTGAAGCTTTCTTT
j_gene: TRBJ1-1
d_gene: NA
abundance: many
v_gene: TRBV12-3/TRBV12-4

CDR3aa: CASSQTSGGAYTQYF
CDR3nt: TGTGCCAGCAGCCAGACTAGCGGGGGGGCGTATACGCAGTATTTT
j_gene: TRBJ2-3
d_gene: TRBD2
abundance: NA
v_gene: TRBV7-2

CDR3aa: CASSFDGQGYEQYF
CDR3nt: TGTGCCAGCTCCTTTGACGGACAGGGCTACGAGCAGTACTTC
j_gene: TRBJ2-7
d_gene: TRBD1
abundance: few
v_gene: TRBV5-5

CDR3aa: CAADRGSYEQYF
CDR3nt: TGTGCCGCAGACAGGGGTTCCTACGAGCAGTACTTC
j_gene: TRBJ2-7
d_gene: TRBD1
abundance: NA
v_gene: TRBV30

CDR3aa: CASSYQGARQPQHF
CDR3nt: TGTGCCAGCAGTTACCAGGGGGCGCGGCAGCCCCAGCATTTT
j_gene: TRBJ1-5
d_gene: TRBD1
abundance: many
v_gene: TRBV12-3/TRBV12-4

CDR3aa: CASSTGTTNYGYTF
CDR3nt: TGCGCCAGCAGCACCGGGACGACCAACTATGGCTACACCTTC
j_gene: TRBJ1-2
d_gene: NA
abundance: few
v_gene: TRBV5-1

CDR3aa: CSVASGHDTEAFF
CDR3nt: TGCAGCGTTGCCTCGGGCCATGACACTGAAGCTTTCTTT
j_gene: TRBJ1-1
d_gene: NA
abundance: NA
v_gene: TRBV29-1

CDR3aa: CASSQVDTSSYNEQFF
CDR3nt: TGTGCCAGCAGCCAAGTGGACACCAGCTCCTACAATGAGCAGTTCTTC
j_gene: TRBJ2-1
d_gene: NA
abundance: NA
v_gene: TRBV3-1

CDR3aa: CASSLVGFTNEKLFF
CDR3nt: TGTGCCAGCAGCTTAGTGGGGTTCACTAATGAAAAACTGTTTTTT
j_gene: TRBJ1-4
d_gene: NA
abundance: few
v_gene: TRBV7-2